The rows below give T cell receptor beta chains drawn from one sample of a study of blood T cells in healthy people across ages. TCRdb re-derived calls from the 5' RACE reads in MiXCR, one entry per CDR3 protein. The sample has some 1.4 million distinct CDR3 sequences, about 40% seen once. Material for sequencing was blood. The source of these receptors is a young woman in good health. CDR3s include the opening cysteine and the closing phenylalanine or tryptophan. The D gene is left open where the match is weak. Clone size is not always given. Where it is, it says once, few, many or a class for expanded clones.

d_gene: TRBD2; j_gene: TRBJ2-3; len: 17; v_gene: TRBV4-2; abundance: NA; CDR3aa: CASSQDLPSGDTDTQYF; CDR3nt: TGTGCCAGCAGCCAAGATCTCCCTAGCGGGGACACAGATACGCAGTATTTT
d_gene: TRBD1; j_gene: TRBJ1-6; len: 14; v_gene: TRBV6-4; abundance: NA; CDR3aa: CASSKQGFGSPLHF; CDR3nt: TGTGCCAGCAGCAAACAGGGGTTCGGATCACCCCTCCACTTT
d_gene: NA; j_gene: TRBJ1-2; len: 13; v_gene: TRBV12-3/TRBV12-4; abundance: NA; CDR3aa: CASERQENYGYTF; CDR3nt: TGTGCCAGCGAACGACAGGAGAACTATGGCTACACCTTC
d_gene: NA; j_gene: TRBJ1-5; len: 15; v_gene: TRBV4-2; abundance: few; CDR3aa: CASSHTREGNQPQHF; CDR3nt: TGTGCCAGCAGCCACACCCGGGAGGGGAATCAGCCCCAGCATTTT
d_gene: TRBD2; j_gene: TRBJ2-3; len: 15; v_gene: TRBV5-1; abundance: once; CDR3aa: CASSLVRGVSDTQYF; CDR3nt: TGCGCCAGCAGCTTGGTTCGGGGGGTTTCAGATACGCAGTATTTT
d_gene: NA; j_gene: TRBJ1-1; len: 14; v_gene: TRBV6-7; abundance: NA; CDR3aa: CASSSEGGHTEAFF; CDR3nt: TGTGCCAGCAGTTCCGAGGGGGGCCACACTGAAGCTTTCTTT
d_gene: NA; j_gene: TRBJ2-7; len: 13; v_gene: TRBV4-2; abundance: NA; CDR3aa: CASSQTLSGEQYF; CDR3nt: TGTGCCAGCAGCCAAACCCTCTCGGGGGAGCAGTACTTC
d_gene: TRBD2; j_gene: TRBJ2-7; len: 15; v_gene: TRBV7-6; abundance: few; CDR3aa: CASSSVASGVYEQYF; CDR3nt: TGTGCCAGCAGCTCCGTCGCTAGCGGGGTGTACGAGCAGTACTTC
d_gene: TRBD1; j_gene: TRBJ2-7; len: 13; v_gene: TRBV20-1; abundance: few; CDR3aa: CSAPGQDYNEQYF; CDR3nt: TGCAGTGCCCCGGGACAGGACTACAACGAGCAGTACTTC
d_gene: NA; j_gene: TRBJ2-7; len: 12; v_gene: TRBV29-1; abundance: NA; CDR3aa: CSVGSFTYEQYF; CDR3nt: TGCAGCGTTGGGAGTTTTACCTACGAGCAGTACTTC
d_gene: NA; j_gene: TRBJ1-1; len: 11; v_gene: TRBV12-3/TRBV12-4; abundance: NA; CDR3aa: CASSPRTEAFF; CDR3nt: TGTGCCAGCAGTCCACGCACTGAAGCTTTCTTT
d_gene: TRBD2; j_gene: TRBJ2-3; len: 15; v_gene: TRBV2; abundance: NA; CDR3aa: CASRATSERADTQYF; CDR3nt: TGTGCCAGCAGGGCTACTAGCGAGAGAGCAGATACGCAGTATTTT
d_gene: TRBD2; j_gene: TRBJ2-1; len: 16; v_gene: TRBV27; abundance: many; CDR3aa: CASSPRTSGRYNEQFF; CDR3nt: TGTGCCAGCAGTCCCAGGACTAGCGGGAGATACAATGAGCAGTTCTTC
d_gene: TRBD2; j_gene: TRBJ2-7; len: 16; v_gene: TRBV28; abundance: NA; CDR3aa: CASGRLAGGKGYEQYF; CDR3nt: TGTGCCAGCGGGAGGCTAGCGGGGGGGAAGGGCTACGAGCAGTACTTC
d_gene: NA; j_gene: TRBJ2-5; len: 11; v_gene: TRBV6-1; abundance: once; CDR3aa: CASSEIGRKYF; CDR3nt: TGTGCCAGCAGTGAAATAGGGAGGAAGTACTTC
d_gene: NA; j_gene: TRBJ2-1; len: 14; v_gene: TRBV20-1; abundance: few; CDR3aa: CSAPQRTWYNEQFF; CDR3nt: TGCAGTGCCCCTCAGCGGACGTGGTACAATGAGCAGTTCTTC
d_gene: TRBD2; j_gene: TRBJ2-7; len: 17; v_gene: TRBV20-1; abundance: NA; CDR3aa: CSARSGGLADYYNEQYF; CDR3nt: TGCAGTGCTAGAAGTGGAGGACTAGCGGACTATTACAATGAGCAGTACTTC
d_gene: TRBD1; j_gene: TRBJ1-6; len: 13; v_gene: TRBV30; abundance: few; CDR3aa: CAWKQGDFSPLHF; CDR3nt: TGTGCCTGGAAACAGGGGGATTTTTCACCCCTCCACTTT
d_gene: TRBD1; j_gene: TRBJ1-6; len: 12; v_gene: TRBV12-3/TRBV12-4; abundance: NA; CDR3aa: CASRGDRAYLHF; CDR3nt: TGTGCCAGCAGGGGCGACAGGGCGTACCTCCACTTT
d_gene: NA; j_gene: TRBJ2-1; len: 16; v_gene: TRBV7-7; abundance: NA; CDR3aa: CASSLAAAGGWSEQFF; CDR3nt: TGTGCCAGCAGCTTAGCGGCGGCAGGCGGATGGAGTGAGCAGTTCTTC
d_gene: TRBD2; j_gene: TRBJ2-7; len: 13; v_gene: TRBV12-3/TRBV12-4; abundance: few; CDR3aa: CASSLERGFEQYF; CDR3nt: TGTGCCAGCAGCCTAGAGCGGGGATTCGAGCAGTACTTC
d_gene: NA; j_gene: TRBJ1-5; len: 12; v_gene: TRBV28; abundance: NA; CDR3aa: CASSISNQPQHF; CDR3nt: TGTGCCAGCAGTATCTCCAATCAGCCCCAGCATTTT
d_gene: NA; j_gene: TRBJ1-2; len: 13; v_gene: TRBV4-3; abundance: NA; CDR3aa: CASSQATSGGYTF; CDR3nt: TGCGCCAGCAGCCAAGCAACATCGGGTGGCTACACCTTC
d_gene: TRBD2; j_gene: TRBJ2-1; len: 16; v_gene: TRBV3-1; abundance: few; CDR3aa: CASSDPRTSGINEQFF; CDR3nt: TGTGCCAGCAGCGACCCCAGGACTAGCGGAATCAATGAGCAGTTCTTC
d_gene: TRBD2; j_gene: TRBJ2-7; len: 15; v_gene: TRBV4-2; abundance: few; CDR3aa: CASSPGTSGILVQYF; CDR3nt: TGTGCCAGCAGCCCGGGGACTAGCGGGATTCTCGTGCAGTACTTC
d_gene: NA; j_gene: TRBJ2-7; len: 13; v_gene: TRBV21-1; abundance: few; CDR3aa: CASRVAASYEQYF; CDR3nt: TGTGCCAGCAGGGTTGCAGCCTCCTACGAGCAGTACTTC
d_gene: NA; j_gene: TRBJ2-7; len: 17; v_gene: TRBV4-1; abundance: few; CDR3aa: CASSQVPGTRSYNEQYF; CDR3nt: TGCGCCAGCAGCCAAGTCCCCGGGACTCGGTCCTACAATGAGCAGTACTTC
d_gene: NA; j_gene: TRBJ1-1; len: 15; v_gene: TRBV10-3; abundance: few; CDR3aa: CAISPRDTPDTEAFF; CDR3nt: TGTGCCATCAGTCCCCGGGACACCCCGGACACTGAAGCTTTCTTT
d_gene: NA; j_gene: TRBJ1-2; len: 15; v_gene: TRBV28; abundance: few; CDR3aa: CASSSPSGRTYGYTF; CDR3nt: TGTGCCAGCAGTTCTCCCTCAGGGCGAACCTATGGCTACACCTTC
d_gene: TRBD2; j_gene: TRBJ2-3; len: 19; v_gene: TRBV4-1; abundance: NA; CDR3aa: CASSQENVIAGLYTDTQYF; CDR3nt: TGCGCCAGCAGCCAAGAAAATGTAATAGCGGGGCTCTACACAGATACGCAGTATTTT
d_gene: NA; j_gene: TRBJ2-3; len: 14; v_gene: TRBV9; abundance: NA; CDR3aa: CASSVELGGDTQYF; CDR3nt: TGTGCCAGCAGCGTAGAACTCGGGGGAGATACGCAGTATTTT
d_gene: NA; j_gene: TRBJ1-2; len: 13; v_gene: TRBV9; abundance: NA; CDR3aa: CASSVAVGDGYTF; CDR3nt: TGTGCCAGCAGCGTAGCCGTGGGGGATGGCTACACCTTC
d_gene: NA; j_gene: TRBJ1-6; len: 14; v_gene: TRBV4-1; abundance: NA; CDR3aa: CASSQARSNSPLHF; CDR3nt: TGCGCCAGCAGCCAAGCACGGTCTAATTCACCCCTCCACTTT
d_gene: TRBD2; j_gene: TRBJ2-5; len: 13; v_gene: TRBV29-1; abundance: NA; CDR3aa: CSVEGLVKETQYF; CDR3nt: TGCAGCGTCGAAGGACTAGTAAAAGAGACCCAGTACTTC
d_gene: NA; j_gene: TRBJ1-2; len: 13; v_gene: TRBV10-3; abundance: few; CDR3aa: CAISPDGDYGYTF; CDR3nt: TGTGCCATCAGTCCAGACGGTGACTATGGCTACACCTTC
d_gene: TRBD2; j_gene: TRBJ2-3; len: 16; v_gene: TRBV6-5; abundance: NA; CDR3aa: CASSYLTGGGADTQYF; CDR3nt: TGTGCCAGCAGTTATTTAACGGGGGGTGGGGCAGATACGCAGTATTTT
d_gene: TRBD2; j_gene: TRBJ2-7; len: 16; v_gene: TRBV20-1; abundance: once; CDR3aa: CSARDSSGGRSYEQYF; CDR3nt: TGCAGTGCTAGGGATAGTAGCGGGGGGAGGTCCTACGAGCAGTACTTC
d_gene: TRBD1; j_gene: TRBJ1-4; len: 15; v_gene: TRBV27; abundance: few; CDR3aa: CASGDRGIDNEKLFF; CDR3nt: TGTGCCAGCGGGGACAGGGGGATTGATAATGAAAAACTGTTTTTT
d_gene: NA; j_gene: TRBJ2-7; len: 15; v_gene: TRBV20-1; abundance: once; CDR3aa: CSAREVGRVLSEQYF; CDR3nt: TGCAGTGCTAGAGAGGTGGGAAGGGTCTTGAGCGAGCAGTACTTC
d_gene: TRBD2; j_gene: TRBJ2-3; len: 12; v_gene: TRBV12-3/TRBV12-4; abundance: NA; CDR3aa: CASSMGLAAQYF; CDR3nt: TGTGCCAGCAGTATGGGACTAGCAGCGCAGTATTTT
d_gene: NA; j_gene: TRBJ2-6; len: 19; v_gene: TRBV6-1; abundance: few; CDR3aa: CASSEEIVMTGSGANVLTF; CDR3nt: TGTGCCAGCAGTGAAGAGATAGTAATGACGGGATCTGGGGCCAACGTCCTGACTTTC
d_gene: NA; j_gene: TRBJ2-3; len: 13; v_gene: TRBV6-5; abundance: NA; CDR3aa: CASSPSGRDTQYF; CDR3nt: TGTGCCAGCAGTCCCTCGGGCCGAGATACGCAGTATTTT
d_gene: NA; j_gene: TRBJ1-1; len: 16; v_gene: TRBV7-3; abundance: NA; CDR3aa: CASSPMGGALNTEAFF; CDR3nt: TGTGCCAGCAGCCCGATGGGGGGGGCGCTGAACACTGAAGCTTTCTTT
d_gene: TRBD2; j_gene: TRBJ2-3; len: 19; v_gene: TRBV7-2; abundance: NA; CDR3aa: CASSPRTSGRGSRTDTQYF; CDR3nt: TGTGCCAGCAGCCCCCGGACTAGCGGGAGAGGTTCCCGCACAGATACGCAGTATTTT
d_gene: NA; j_gene: TRBJ2-6; len: 15; v_gene: TRBV11-3; abundance: NA; CDR3aa: CASSAGLSGANVLTF; CDR3nt: TGTGCCAGCAGCGCAGGTCTCTCTGGGGCCAACGTCCTGACTTTC
d_gene: NA; j_gene: TRBJ1-4; len: 15; v_gene: TRBV6-5; abundance: NA; CDR3aa: CASSYSPGAREKLFF; CDR3nt: TGTGCCAGCAGTTACTCCCCGGGGGCGAGGGAAAAACTGTTTTTT
d_gene: TRBD1; j_gene: TRBJ1-1; len: 16; v_gene: TRBV11-2; abundance: NA; CDR3aa: CASSSGQGRRPAEAFF; CDR3nt: TGTGCCAGCAGCAGCGGACAGGGTCGTCGTCCTGCCGAAGCTTTCTTT
d_gene: NA; j_gene: TRBJ1-1; len: 18; v_gene: TRBV21-1; abundance: NA; CDR3aa: CASSPLGRGLNMNTEAFF; CDR3nt: TGTGCCAGCAGCCCCTTGGGGAGGGGACTGAACATGAACACTGAAGCTTTCTTT
d_gene: TRBD1; j_gene: TRBJ1-2; len: 13; v_gene: TRBV6-5; abundance: NA; CDR3aa: CASSYAGGDGYTF; CDR3nt: TGTGCCAGCAGTTATGCAGGGGGTGATGGCTACACCTTC
d_gene: TRBD1; j_gene: TRBJ1-2; len: 15; v_gene: TRBV4-1; abundance: few; CDR3aa: CASSPKTGAAYGYTF; CDR3nt: TGCGCCAGCAGCCCAAAGACAGGGGCAGCCTATGGCTACACCTTC